This T cell receptor (beta chain) comes out of a study of cytomegalovirus exposure and HLA in healthy donors. Regarding the study as a whole: A later analysis, which compared TCR beta chains of equal frequency, found the HLA-associated ones more clonally expanded. The dataset shows that most TCR sequences were rare, while some public TCRs occurred in many donors.

PCR primers comprised 60 Vbeta and 13 Jbeta primers. How the authors handled the data: Roughly 80 million unique TCR beta chains, 9.5 million to 14 million shared, were counted in a later analysis. Clones were sequenced by immunoSEQ multiplex PCR, and TCRdb holds only the in-frame ones, with some missing. D and trimming come from the DNA, and the V and J calls and clone size come from that table. The sample has roughly 150,000 clones, about 8.9% seen once. On this clone: The antigen remains unidentified.

Germline V lookup: CDR1 ENHRY, CDR2 SYGVKD. The length of the CDR3 is 17 residues. V trimming: 6 bases; J trimming: 6 bases; junction bases outside the gene matches: 19. The chain is built from TRBV10-3 and TRBJ1-2, with 7 bases lining up with TRBD1. The sequence was collected from a man aged 50 to 60 in good health and CMV-seronegative. Sequencing used PBMCs. CDR3 amino acids: CAISQVIRTGQGDGYTF. As DNA, the CDR3 is TGTGCCATCAGCCAAGTAATAAGGACAGGCCAAGGCGATGGCTACACCTTC.